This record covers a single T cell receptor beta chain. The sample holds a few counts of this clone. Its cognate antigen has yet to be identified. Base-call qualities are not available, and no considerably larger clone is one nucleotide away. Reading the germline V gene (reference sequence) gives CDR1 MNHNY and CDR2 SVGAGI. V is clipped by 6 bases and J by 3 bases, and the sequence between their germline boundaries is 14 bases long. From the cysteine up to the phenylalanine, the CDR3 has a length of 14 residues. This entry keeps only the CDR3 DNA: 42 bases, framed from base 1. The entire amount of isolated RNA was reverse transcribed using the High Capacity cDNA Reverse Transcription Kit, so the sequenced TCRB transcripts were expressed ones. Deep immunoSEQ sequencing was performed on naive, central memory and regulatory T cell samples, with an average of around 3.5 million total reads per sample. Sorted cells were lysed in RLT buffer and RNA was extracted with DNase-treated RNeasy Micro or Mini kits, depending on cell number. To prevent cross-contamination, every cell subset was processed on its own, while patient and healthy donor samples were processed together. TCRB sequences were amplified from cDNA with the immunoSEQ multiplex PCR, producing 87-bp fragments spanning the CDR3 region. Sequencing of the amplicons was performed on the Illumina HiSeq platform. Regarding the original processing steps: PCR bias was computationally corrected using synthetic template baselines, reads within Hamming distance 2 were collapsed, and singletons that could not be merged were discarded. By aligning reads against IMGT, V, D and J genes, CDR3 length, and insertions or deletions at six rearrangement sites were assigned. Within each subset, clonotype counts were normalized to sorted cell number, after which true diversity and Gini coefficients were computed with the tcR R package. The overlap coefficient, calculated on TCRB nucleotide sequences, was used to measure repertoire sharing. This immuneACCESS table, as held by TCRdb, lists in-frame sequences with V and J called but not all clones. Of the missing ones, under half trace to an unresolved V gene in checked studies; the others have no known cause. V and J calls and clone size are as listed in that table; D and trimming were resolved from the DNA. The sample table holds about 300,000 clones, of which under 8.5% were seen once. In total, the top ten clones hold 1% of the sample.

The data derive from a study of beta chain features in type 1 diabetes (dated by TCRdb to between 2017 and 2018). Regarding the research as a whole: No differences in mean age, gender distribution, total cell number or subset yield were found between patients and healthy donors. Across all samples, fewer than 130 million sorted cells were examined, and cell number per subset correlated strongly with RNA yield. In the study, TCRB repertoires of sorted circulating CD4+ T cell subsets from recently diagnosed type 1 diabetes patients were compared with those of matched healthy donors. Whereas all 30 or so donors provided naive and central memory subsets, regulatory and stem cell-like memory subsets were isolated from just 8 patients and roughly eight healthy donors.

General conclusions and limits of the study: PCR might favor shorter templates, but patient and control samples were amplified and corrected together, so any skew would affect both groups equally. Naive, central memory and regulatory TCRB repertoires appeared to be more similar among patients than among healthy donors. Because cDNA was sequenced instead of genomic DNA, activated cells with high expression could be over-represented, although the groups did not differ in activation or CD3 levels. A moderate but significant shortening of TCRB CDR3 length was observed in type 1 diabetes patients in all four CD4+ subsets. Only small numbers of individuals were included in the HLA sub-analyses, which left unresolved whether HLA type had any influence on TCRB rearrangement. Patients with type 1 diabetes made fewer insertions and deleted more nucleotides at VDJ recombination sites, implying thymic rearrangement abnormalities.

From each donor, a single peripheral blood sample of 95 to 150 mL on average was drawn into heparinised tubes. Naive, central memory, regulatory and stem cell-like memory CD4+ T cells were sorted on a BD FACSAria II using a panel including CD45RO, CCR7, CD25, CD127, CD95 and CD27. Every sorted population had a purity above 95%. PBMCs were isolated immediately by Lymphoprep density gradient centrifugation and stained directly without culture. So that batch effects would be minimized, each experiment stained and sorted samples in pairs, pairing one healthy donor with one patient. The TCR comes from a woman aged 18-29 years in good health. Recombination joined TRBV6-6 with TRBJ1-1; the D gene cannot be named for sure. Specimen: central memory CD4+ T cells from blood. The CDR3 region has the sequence CASSLGPSYTEAFF. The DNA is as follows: TGTGCCAGCAGCCTCGGACCTTCCTACACTGAAGCTTTCTTT.